This T cell receptor (beta chain) was identified in a study of shared clonotypes between healthy human individuals. Clones were sequenced by immunoSEQ multiplex PCR, and TCRdb holds only the in-frame ones, with some missing. Here the sample spans about a million clones, roughly 80% being singletons. V trimming: 5 bases; J trimming: 7 bases; junction bases outside the gene matches: 11. Germline V gene data show CDR1 as SGHAT and CDR2 as FQNNGV. The length of the CDR3 is 15 residues. This clone showed up just a few times. The sequencing input was memory CD4+ T cells sorted from blood. The subset here: CD45RA-negative fraction. The TCR sequence derives from a man younger than 35 in good health. V is TRBV11-2 and J is TRBJ2-7; TRBD1 aligns across 10 bases. DNA for the CDR3: TGTGCCAGCAGCAGAGACAGGGGGCCGGGACGGGAGCAGTACTTC. Protein: CASSRDRGPGREQYF.